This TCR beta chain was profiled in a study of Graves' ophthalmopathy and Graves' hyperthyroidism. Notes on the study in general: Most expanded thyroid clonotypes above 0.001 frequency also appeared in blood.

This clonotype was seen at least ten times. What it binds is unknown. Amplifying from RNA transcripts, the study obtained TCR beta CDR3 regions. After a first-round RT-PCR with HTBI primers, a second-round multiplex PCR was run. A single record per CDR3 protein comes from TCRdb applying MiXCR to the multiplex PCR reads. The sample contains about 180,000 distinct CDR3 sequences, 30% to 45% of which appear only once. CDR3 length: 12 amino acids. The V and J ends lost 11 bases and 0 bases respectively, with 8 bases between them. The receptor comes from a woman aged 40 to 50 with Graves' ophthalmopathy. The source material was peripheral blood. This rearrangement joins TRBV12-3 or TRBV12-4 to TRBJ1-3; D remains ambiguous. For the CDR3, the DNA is TGTGCCTCCTCGACCTCTGGAAACACCATATATTTT. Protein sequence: CASSTSGNTIYF.